A selection of T cell receptor beta chains follows, all from one sample in a study of neurological immune-mediated disorders. TCRdb redid the calling of the 5' RACE reads with MiXCR, one entry per CDR3 protein. Among approximately 74,000 distinct CDR3 sequences listed, 5.2% were seen once. The sequencing input was PBMCs. Receptors were obtained from a man between 18 and 35 years old with multiple sclerosis. Each CDR3 is given with its conserved first and last residue. The D gene is left open where the match is weak. Clone sizes are given selectively: once, few, many, or a class where the clone is expanded.

v_call	clone_size	d_call	j_call	cdr3_aa	cdr3_nt
TRBV12-3/TRBV12-4	many	.	TRBJ1-1	CASSLDRYTEAFF	TGTGCCAGCAGTTTAGACCGGTACACTGAAGCTTTCTTT
TRBV24-1	many	.	TRBJ2-1	CATSDSRGADEQFF	TGTGCCACCAGTGATTCAAGGGGAGCCGATGAGCAGTTCTTC
TRBV5-1	many	TRBD1	TRBJ2-7	CASSQDRGAEQYF	TGCGCCAGCAGTCAGGACAGGGGAGCCGAGCAGTACTTC
TRBV12-3/TRBV12-4	.	TRBD1	TRBJ2-7	CASRDRVGSYEQYF	TGTGCCAGCAGGGACAGGGTGGGCTCCTACGAGCAGTACTTC
TRBV29-1	many	TRBD2	TRBJ2-7	CSVDKFTSGKYEQYF	TGCAGCGTTGATAAGTTTACTAGCGGGAAATACGAGCAGTACTTC
TRBV7-2	.	TRBD2	TRBJ2-1	CASSLEGSGNWDEQFF	TGTGCCAGCAGCTTAGAGGGTAGCGGGAACTGGGATGAGCAGTTCTTC
TRBV6-5	many	.	TRBJ1-3	CASSYSSLESGNTIYF	TGTGCCAGCAGTTACTCGTCCCTCGAGTCTGGAAACACCATATATTTT
TRBV7-2	many	.	TRBJ1-3	CASSSTGLHTIYF	TGTGCCAGCAGCTCTACCGGGCTCCACACCATATATTTT
TRBV7-2	many	.	TRBJ1-3	CASSAELSSGNTIYF	TGTGCCAGCAGCGCCGAGCTGAGCTCTGGAAACACCATATATTTT
TRBV5-1	many	.	TRBJ1-5	CASRRDQRGNQPQHF	TGCGCCAGCAGGCGGGACCAACGAGGCAATCAGCCCCAGCATTTT
TRBV7-2	many	TRBD2	TRBJ2-7	CASSPSGRALYEQYF	TGTGCCAGCAGCCCTAGCGGGAGGGCCCTCTACGAGCAGTACTTC
TRBV29-1	many	.	TRBJ2-1	CSVVSREPNEQFF	TGCAGCGTTGTTAGCAGGGAGCCCAATGAGCAGTTCTTC
TRBV28	many	TRBD2	TRBJ2-7	CASSLAAGGSYEQYF	TGTGCCAGCAGTTTAGCGGCGGGAGGGTCCTACGAGCAGTACTTC
TRBV20-1	many	.	TRBJ1-4	CSARDRQNPEKLFF	TGCAGTGCTAGAGATCGACAGAACCCTGAAAAACTGTTTTTT
TRBV10-3	many	TRBD1	TRBJ2-6	CAISGTGGGGANVLTF	TGTGCCATCAGTGGGACAGGGGGAGGTGGGGCCAACGTCCTGACTTTC
TRBV7-2	many	TRBD2	TRBJ2-5	CASSLGLFRETQYF	TGTGCCAGCAGCTTGGGACTATTCCGGGAGACCCAGTACTTC
TRBV7-9	many	.	TRBJ1-4	CASSFGVEKLFF	TGTGCCAGCAGCTTTGGGGTTGAAAAACTGTTTTTT
TRBV20-1	many	TRBD2	TRBJ2-4	CSARVGGTKNIQYF	TGCAGTGCTAGGGTCGGGGGGACCAAAAACATTCAGTACTTC
TRBV12-3/TRBV12-4	many	.	TRBJ2-4	CASSLISLRTDKNIQYF	TGTGCCAGCAGTTTAATTAGTCTACGGACAGACAAAAACATTCAGTACTTC
TRBV5-1	.	TRBD2	TRBJ2-1	CASSDTSGTNEQFF	TGCGCCAGCAGCGACACTAGCGGCACAAATGAGCAGTTCTTC
TRBV7-9	many	.	TRBJ2-3	CASSTARRSTDTQYF	TGTGCCAGCAGCACCGCCCGGAGGAGCACAGATACGCAGTATTTT
TRBV20-1	many	.	TRBJ1-4	CSASGQINEKLFF	TGCAGTGCTAGTGGACAGATTAATGAAAAACTGTTTTTT
TRBV12-3/TRBV12-4	many	TRBD2	TRBJ2-3	CASRLAEGTDTQYF	TGTGCCAGCAGACTAGCGGAGGGCACAGATACGCAGTATTTT
TRBV7-8	many	.	TRBJ1-1	CASSPRDPGVNTEAFF	TGTGCCAGCAGCCCAAGAGATCCGGGGGTTAACACTGAAGCTTTCTTT
TRBV19	many	TRBD1	TRBJ1-5	CASSRDSQQPQHF	TGTGCCAGTAGTCGGGACAGTCAGCAGCCCCAGCATTTT
TRBV20-1	many	.	TRBJ2-7	CSASVSVASYEQYF	TGCAGTGCTAGCGTTTCCGTCGCCTCCTACGAGCAGTACTTC
TRBV5-1	many	TRBD1	TRBJ2-1	CASSLRQGSNNEQFF	TGCGCCAGCAGCCTTAGACAGGGGAGTAACAATGAGCAGTTCTTC
TRBV6-6	.	TRBD1	TRBJ1-5	CASSYGDRGPQPQNF	TGTGCCAGCAGTTACGGGGACAGGGGGCCTCAGCCCCAGAATTTT
TRBV27	many	.	TRBJ2-1	CASSRGSLQFF	TGTGCCAGCAGTAGGGGCTCCTTGCAGTTCTTC
TRBV28	many	TRBD1	TRBJ2-7	CASSLSPGTGIYEQYF	TGTGCCAGCAGTTTATCCCCAGGGACAGGGATTTACGAGCAGTACTTC
TRBV20-1	many	.	TRBJ1-5	CSARDRRGRQPQHF	TGCAGTGCTAGAGATAGGAGGGGCCGTCAGCCCCAGCATTTT
TRBV5-1	many	TRBD2	TRBJ2-1	CASSLRTSGGAVNEQFF	TGCGCCAGCAGCCTCAGGACTAGCGGGGGGGCAGTCAATGAGCAGTTCTTC
TRBV5-1	many	TRBD2	TRBJ2-7	CASSSTPAGVGYEQYF	TGCGCCAGCAGCTCCACCCCAGCGGGAGTGGGGTACGAGCAGTACTTC
TRBV7-2	many	TRBD2	TRBJ2-3	CASSLAPGGRIQDTQYF	TGTGCCAGCAGCTTAGCCCCGGGCGGGAGGATCCAGGATACGCAGTATTTT
TRBV7-2	many	TRBD2	TRBJ2-3	CASRPRTSLSLDTQYF	TGTGCCAGCAGACCCAGGACTAGCCTGAGCCTCGATACGCAGTATTTT
TRBV5-1	.	TRBD2	TRBJ2-7	CASRRTSGGATHYEQYF	TGCGCCAGCAGAAGGACTAGCGGGGGGGCAACCCACTACGAGCAGTACTTC
TRBV4-1	few	.	TRBJ1-4	CASSQGWRGRNEKLFF	TGCGCCAGCAGCCAAGGATGGCGGGGGCGGAATGAAAAACTGTTTTTT
TRBV12-3/TRBV12-4	.	TRBD2	TRBJ2-3	CASSPGLAADTQYF	TGTGCCAGCAGCCCGGGACTAGCAGCCGATACGCAGTATTTT
TRBV7-2	many	.	TRBJ2-2	CASSLDYTGELFF	TGTGCCAGCAGTCTTGATTACACCGGGGAGCTGTTTTTT
TRBV12-3/TRBV12-4	many	.	TRBJ1-5	CASSFGREQPQHF	TGTGCCAGCAGTTTCGGTAGGGAACAGCCCCAGCATTTT
TRBV20-1	many	TRBD1	TRBJ1-5	CSARLPGQGHRVGRYGNQPQHF	TGCAGTGCTAGATTACCGGGACAGGGGCATCGCGTGGGGAGATATGGCAATCAGCCCCAGCATTTT
TRBV5-1	many	TRBD1	TRBJ1-1	CASKGQGSNTEAFF	TGCGCCAGCAAGGGACAGGGGTCGAACACTGAAGCTTTCTTT
TRBV20-1	many	.	TRBJ2-3	CSATPTGSTDTQYF	TGCAGTGCAACACCCACCGGAAGCACAGATACGCAGTATTTT
TRBV24-1	many	.	TRBJ2-1	CATSDFGRVNEQFF	TGTGCCACCAGTGATTTCGGCAGGGTCAATGAGCAGTTCTTC
TRBV5-6	many	.	TRBJ2-1	CASSLTGNYNEQFF	TGTGCCAGCAGCTTGACAGGGAACTACAATGAGCAGTTCTTC
TRBV19	many	TRBD1	TRBJ1-3	CASIPATGRPGNTIYF	TGTGCCAGTATACCTGCGACAGGGAGACCCGGAAACACCATATATTTT
TRBV4-3	many	.	TRBJ2-1	CASSQESGLAYNEQFF	TGCGCCAGCAGCCAAGAAAGCGGACTGGCCTACAATGAGCAGTTCTTC
TRBV25-1	many	.	TRBJ2-7	CASSDALRQTYEQYF	TGTGCCAGCAGTGATGCCCTGAGGCAGACCTACGAGCAGTACTTC
TRBV20-1	many	.	TRBJ2-2	CSARGRVNTGELFF	TGCAGTGCTAGAGGCAGGGTGAACACCGGGGAGCTGTTTTTT
TRBV6-2/TRBV6-3	many	.	TRBJ2-3	CASSYIEGDTQYF	TGTGCCAGCAGTTACATTGAGGGAGATACGCAGTATTTT
TRBV20-1	many	TRBD2	TRBJ2-1	CSPRLAGGKMMDEQFF	TGCAGTCCTAGGCTAGCGGGAGGGAAGATGATGGATGAGCAGTTCTTC
TRBV7-3	few	TRBD1	TRBJ2-7	CASSSQGASIYEQYF	TGTGCCAGCAGCTCCCAGGGGGCTTCCATCTACGAGCAGTACTTC
TRBV6-2/TRBV6-3	many	.	TRBJ2-1	CASSYSDQNQGRFRDEQFF	TGTGCCAGCAGTTACTCTGATCAAAATCAGGGGCGTTTTCGGGATGAGCAGTTCTTC